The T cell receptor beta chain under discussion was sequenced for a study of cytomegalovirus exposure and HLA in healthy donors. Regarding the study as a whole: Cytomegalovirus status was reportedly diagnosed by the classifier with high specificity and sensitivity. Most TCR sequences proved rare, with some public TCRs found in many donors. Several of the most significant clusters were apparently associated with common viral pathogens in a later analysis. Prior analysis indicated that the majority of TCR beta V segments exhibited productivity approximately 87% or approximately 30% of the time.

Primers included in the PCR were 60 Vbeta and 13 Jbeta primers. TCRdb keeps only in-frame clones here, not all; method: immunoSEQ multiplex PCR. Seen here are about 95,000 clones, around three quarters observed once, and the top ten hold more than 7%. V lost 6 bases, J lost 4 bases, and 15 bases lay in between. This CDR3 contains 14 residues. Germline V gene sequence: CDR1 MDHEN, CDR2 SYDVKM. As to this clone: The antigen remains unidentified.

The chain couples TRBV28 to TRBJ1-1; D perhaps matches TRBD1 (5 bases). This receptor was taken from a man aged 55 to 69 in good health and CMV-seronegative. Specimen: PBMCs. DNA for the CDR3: TGTGCCAGCAGCCAACCCTCCGGGGGCACTGAAGCTTTCTTT. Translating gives CASSQPSGGTEAFF. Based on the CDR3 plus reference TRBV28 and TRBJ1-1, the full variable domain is DVKVTQSSRYLVKRTGEKVFLECVQDMDHENMFWYRQDPGLGLRLIYFSYDVKMKEKGDIPEGYSVSREKKERFSLILESASTNQTSMYLCASSQPSGGTEAFFGQGTRLTVV.